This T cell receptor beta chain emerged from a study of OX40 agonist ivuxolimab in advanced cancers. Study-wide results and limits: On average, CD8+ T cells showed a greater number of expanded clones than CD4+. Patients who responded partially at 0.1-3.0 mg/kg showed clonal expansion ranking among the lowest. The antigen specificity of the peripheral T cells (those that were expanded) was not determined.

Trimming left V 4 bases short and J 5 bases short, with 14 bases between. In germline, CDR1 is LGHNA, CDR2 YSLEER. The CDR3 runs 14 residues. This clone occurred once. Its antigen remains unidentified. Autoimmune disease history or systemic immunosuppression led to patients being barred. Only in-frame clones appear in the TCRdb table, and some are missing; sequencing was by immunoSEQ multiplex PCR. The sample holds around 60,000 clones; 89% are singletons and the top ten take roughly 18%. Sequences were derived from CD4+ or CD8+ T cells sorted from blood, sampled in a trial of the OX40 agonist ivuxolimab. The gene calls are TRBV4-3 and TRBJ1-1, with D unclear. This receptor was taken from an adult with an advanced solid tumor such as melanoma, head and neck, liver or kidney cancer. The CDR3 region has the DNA TGCGCCAGCAGCCCGAGTGGGGTATTAACTGAAGCTTTCTTT. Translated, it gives CASSPSGVLTEAFF.